This passage covers 21 T cell receptor beta chains from one sample sequenced in a study of chemoradiotherapy in HPV16-positive cancers. Generated by immunoSEQ multiplex PCR, the TCRdb table keeps only in-frame clones and is missing some. The sample holds approximately 52,000 clones; 90% are singletons and the top ten take roughly 3%. Sequencing was performed on blood, taken from a patient who underwent chemoradiotherapy. The receptors here all came from a human donor with HPV-associated anogenital cancer.

The chain has TRBV5-1 and TRBJ2-1, with 10 bases that match TRBD2. In germline, CDR1 is SGHRS, CDR2 YFSETQ. CDR3 length: 15 residues. After removal of 4 bases from V and 6 bases from J, the junction contained 7 bases not matched to a gene. CDR3 in DNA: TGCGCCAGCAGCGTGATAGCGGGAGGTTTCAATGAGCAGTTCTTC. It specifies CASSVIAGGFNEQFF.

The V call is TRBV7-2, the J call TRBJ2-2, with D unclear. From germline, CDR1 is SGHTA and CDR2 FQGNSA. The CDR3 is 15 residues long. The germline V and J ends were trimmed by 5 bases and 4 bases, with 14 bases remaining between them. CDR3 in DNA: TGTGCCAGCAGCCTTAGGTCCCAAGGCACCGGGGAGCTGTTTTTT. It yields the protein CASSLRSQGTGELFF.

The gene calls are TRBV18 and TRBJ2-1, with 8 bases aligning to TRBD1. The germline V gene has CDR1 KGHSH and CDR2 LQKENI. The CDR3 contains 15 residues. J gave up 5 bases and V 2 bases, and 5 bases lay outside the gene matches. The CDR3 bases are TGTGCCAGCTCACCAAGCAACAGGGGGGACAATGAGCAGTTCTTC. Protein: CASSPSNRGDNEQFF.

V gene TRBV2 combines with J gene TRBJ2-5, with a weak D call TRBD1 (6 bases). Trimming removed 3 bases at V and 3 bases at J, with 11 bases between. This CDR3 has 14 amino acids. Germline values: CDR1 SNHLY, CDR2 FYNNEI. The CDR3 DNA reads as TGTGCCAGCAGTGATTGGGGACACAAAGAGACCCAGTACTTC. Protein sequence: CASSDWGHKETQYF.

The rearrangement uses TRBV5-6 and TRBJ2-4, with D tentatively TRBD2 (6 bases). Germline CDR1 SGHDT, CDR2 YYEEEE. The CDR3 runs 14 residues. Trimming cost V 4 bases and J 9 bases, with 17 bases left between them. The CDR3 DNA sequence: TGTGCCAGCAGCCCCGGGACTCCGAAGGGCATTCAGTACTTC. Residues: CASSPGTPKGIQYF. The full variable domain, rest sourced from reference TRBV5-6 and TRBJ2-4, is DAGVTQSPTHLIKTRGQQVTLRCSPKSGHDTVSWYQQALGQGPQFIFQYYEEEERQRGNFPDRFSGHQFPNYSSELNVNALLLGDSALYLCASSPGTPKGIQYFGAGTRLSVL.

The chain carries TRBV7-9 and TRBJ1-1, with a weak D call TRBD1 (5 bases). Trimming left V 2 bases short and J 1 base short, with 23 bases between. This CDR3 is 19 amino acids long. The V gene's germline CDR1 is SEHNR and CDR2 FQNEAQ (reference sequence). The CDR3 region is CASSLRGRPTGYPNTEAFF. CDR3 sequence (DNA): TGTGCCAGCAGCTTAAGGGGCAGGCCGACCGGGTACCCGAACACTGAAGCTTTCTTT. The full variable domain, completed using reference TRBV7-9 and TRBJ1-1, is DTGVSQNPRHKITKRGQNVTFRCDPISEHNRLYWYRQTLGQGPEFLTYFQNEAQLEKSRLLSDRFSAERPKGSFSTLEIQRTEQGDSAMYLCASSLRGRPTGYPNTEAFFGQGTRLTVV.

The chain combines TRBV9 with TRBJ2-3, with TRBD2 matching 7 bases. J gave up 4 bases and V 2 bases, and 7 bases lay outside the gene matches. CDR1 is SGDLS and CDR2 is YYNGEE in the germline V gene. This CDR3 is 15 amino acids long. The CDR3 loop is CASSVGGTNADTQYF. As DNA, the CDR3 is TGTGCCAGCAGCGTCGGTGGGACTAACGCAGATACGCAGTATTTT.

J is TRBJ1-1 and V is TRBV6-1, with D tentatively TRBD1 (6 bases). The length of the CDR3 is 13 residues. V was pared by 6 bases and J by 1 base, with 9 bases between. The germline V gene encodes CDR1 MNHNS and CDR2 SASEGT. CDR3 residues: CASSPTGNTEAFF. CDR3 DNA: TGTGCCAGCAGCCCGACAGGGAACACTGAAGCTTTCTTT.

V is TRBV5-5 and J is TRBJ2-7; D may correspond to TRBD1 or TRBD2 (5 bases each). Trimming took 1 base from V and 2 from J, leaving 16 bases between them. Germline V gene sequence: CDR1 SGHKS, CDR2 YYEKEE (reference sequence). CDR3 size: 16 residues. As DNA, the CDR3 is TGTGCCAGCAGCTTGTTGGGGGAAAGGGCCGCCTACGAGCAGTACTTC. It specifies CASSLLGERAAYEQYF.

In its sample, this clone was seen once. This chain uses TRBV5-1 with TRBJ1-2; 7 nucleotides agree with TRBD1. Germline V CDR1 and CDR2: SGHRS, YFSETQ. J gave up 4 bases and V 4 bases, and 4 bases lay outside the gene matches. The CDR3 covers 13 residues. The CDR3 nucleotides read TGCGCCAGCAGCCTGGGACAGAGCTATGGCTACACCTTC. Translated, it gives CASSLGQSYGYTF.

The chain is built from TRBV19 and TRBJ1-4, with 7 bases matching TRBD1. The CDR3 has 15 amino acids. Trimming at V came to 7 bases and at J to 7 bases, leaving 12 bases not matched to a gene. CDR1 is LNHDA, CDR2 SQIVND, per germline (reference sequence). CDR3 in DNA: TGTGCCAGTACTCAGGGGGAGATCATTGGTGAAAAACTGTTTTTT. Protein sequence: CASTQGEIIGEKLFF. Filled out from reference TRBV19 and TRBJ1-4, the complete variable domain reads DGGITQSPKYLFRKEGQNVTLSCEQNLNHDAMYWYRQDPGQGLRLIYYSQIVNDFQKGDIAEGYSVSREKKESFPLTVTSAQKNPTAFYLCASTQGEIIGEKLFFGSGTQLSVL.

The rearrangement uses TRBV4-1 and TRBJ2-2; no clear D. V was pared by 6 bases and J by 7 bases, with 12 bases between. The CDR3 has 13 residues. Germline-derived CDR1 and CDR2 are MGHRA and YSYEKL. The CDR3 loop is CASRQLAVGELFF. The CDR3 nucleotides read TGCGCCAGCAGACAACTGGCTGTCGGGGAGCTGTTTTTT.

The genes are TRBV5-1 and TRBJ1-2; no reliable D call. The CDR3 has 13 amino acids. Per the germline V gene, CDR1 is SGHRS and CDR2 is YFSETQ. Trimming pared 8 bases from V and 4 bases from J, leaving 15 bases between. CDR3 in amino acids: CASTPGLGYGYTF. The CDR3, as DNA: TGCGCCAGTACCCCCGGGCTTGGCTATGGCTACACCTTC.

This sequence joins TRBV4-3 and TRBJ2-5; TRBD2 aligns across 7 bases. Trimming cost V 0 bases and J 5 bases; bases outside gene matches: 12. The CDR3 spans 17 residues. Per the germline V gene, CDR1 is LGHNA and CDR2 is YSLEER. CDR3: CASSQDCPGRAGETQYF. CDR3 nucleotides: TGCGCCAGCAGCCAAGATTGCCCTGGGAGGGCCGGGGAGACCCAGTACTTC.

The V and J genes are TRBV11-2 and TRBJ2-1; the D gene is possibly TRBD2 (6 bases). From germline, CDR1 is SGHAT and CDR2 FQNNGV. The CDR3 is 15 residues long. The germline V and J ends were trimmed by 3 bases and 0 bases, with 9 bases remaining between them. CDR3 sequence: CASSLEGNSYNEQFF. CDR3 DNA: TGTGCCAGCAGCTTGGAGGGAAACTCCTACAATGAGCAGTTCTTC.

The J gene is TRBJ2-5, the V gene TRBV5-1; a weak D match, TRBD1 (7 bases). The DNA end lines up better with TRBJ2-7; the J call may be wrong. Looked up from germline, CDR1 is SGHRS and CDR2 is YFSETQ. The CDR3 is made up of 14 amino acids. The CDR3 bases are TGCGCCAGCAGCTTGGCGCAGGGGGGAAACGAGCAGTACTTC. The encoded protein is CASSLAQGGNEQYF.

This chain connects TRBV6-4 to TRBJ1-4; D remains ambiguous. This CDR3 contains 12 residues. V lost 4 bases and J lost 10, with 10 bases in between. From germline, CDR1 is MRHNA and CDR2 SNTAGT. The CDR3 coding sequence is TGTGCCAGCAGTGGTCCAGAAGGAAAACTGTTTTTT. The encoded protein is CASSGPEGKLFF.

The chain joins TRBV7-9 to TRBJ2-7; TRBD1 is a possible D gene (6 bases). This CDR3 has 13 residues. Germline assignment: CDR1 SEHNR and CDR2 FQNEAQ (reference sequence). V was trimmed by 5 bases and J by 4 bases, leaving 12 bases between them. The CDR3 bases are TGTGCCAGCAGCCACGGGACAATTTACGAGCAGTACTTC. This gives the protein CASSHGTIYEQYF.

This clone showed up just once. The chain recombines TRBV5-8 with TRBJ2-2; 15 bases fit TRBD2. This CDR3 is built from 16 residues. The germline CDR1 and CDR2 sequences are SGHTS and YDEGEE. V lost 4 bases to trimming and J lost 6 bases; unmatched junction nucleotides: 4. The CDR3 region has the DNA TGTGCCAGCAGCCTGGGACTAGCGGGAGGTGCCGGGGAGCTGTTTTTT. As protein: CASSLGLAGGAGELFF.

A word on this clone: Germline is not matched at one junction end, which may reflect a read error. This chain connects TRBV7-8 to TRBJ1-1, with D perhaps TRBD1 (5 bases). CDR1 is SGHVS and CDR2 is FQNEAQ in the germline V gene. CDR3 length: 13 amino acids. DNA for the CDR3: TGTGCCAGCAGACAATCGACAGAGTATGAAACTTTCTTT. It translates to CASRQSTEYETFF.

The chain links TRBV6-5 to TRBJ1-6, with 9 nucleotides matching TRBD1. J gave up 9 bases and V 5 bases, and 8 bases lay outside the gene matches. CDR1 is MNHEY and CDR2 is SVGAGI in the germline V gene. This CDR3 comprises 15 residues. The CDR3 DNA sequence: TGTGCCAGCAGTGGGAGACAGGGACAGGGTTCACCCCTCCACTTT. Protein sequence: CASSGRQGQGSPLHF.